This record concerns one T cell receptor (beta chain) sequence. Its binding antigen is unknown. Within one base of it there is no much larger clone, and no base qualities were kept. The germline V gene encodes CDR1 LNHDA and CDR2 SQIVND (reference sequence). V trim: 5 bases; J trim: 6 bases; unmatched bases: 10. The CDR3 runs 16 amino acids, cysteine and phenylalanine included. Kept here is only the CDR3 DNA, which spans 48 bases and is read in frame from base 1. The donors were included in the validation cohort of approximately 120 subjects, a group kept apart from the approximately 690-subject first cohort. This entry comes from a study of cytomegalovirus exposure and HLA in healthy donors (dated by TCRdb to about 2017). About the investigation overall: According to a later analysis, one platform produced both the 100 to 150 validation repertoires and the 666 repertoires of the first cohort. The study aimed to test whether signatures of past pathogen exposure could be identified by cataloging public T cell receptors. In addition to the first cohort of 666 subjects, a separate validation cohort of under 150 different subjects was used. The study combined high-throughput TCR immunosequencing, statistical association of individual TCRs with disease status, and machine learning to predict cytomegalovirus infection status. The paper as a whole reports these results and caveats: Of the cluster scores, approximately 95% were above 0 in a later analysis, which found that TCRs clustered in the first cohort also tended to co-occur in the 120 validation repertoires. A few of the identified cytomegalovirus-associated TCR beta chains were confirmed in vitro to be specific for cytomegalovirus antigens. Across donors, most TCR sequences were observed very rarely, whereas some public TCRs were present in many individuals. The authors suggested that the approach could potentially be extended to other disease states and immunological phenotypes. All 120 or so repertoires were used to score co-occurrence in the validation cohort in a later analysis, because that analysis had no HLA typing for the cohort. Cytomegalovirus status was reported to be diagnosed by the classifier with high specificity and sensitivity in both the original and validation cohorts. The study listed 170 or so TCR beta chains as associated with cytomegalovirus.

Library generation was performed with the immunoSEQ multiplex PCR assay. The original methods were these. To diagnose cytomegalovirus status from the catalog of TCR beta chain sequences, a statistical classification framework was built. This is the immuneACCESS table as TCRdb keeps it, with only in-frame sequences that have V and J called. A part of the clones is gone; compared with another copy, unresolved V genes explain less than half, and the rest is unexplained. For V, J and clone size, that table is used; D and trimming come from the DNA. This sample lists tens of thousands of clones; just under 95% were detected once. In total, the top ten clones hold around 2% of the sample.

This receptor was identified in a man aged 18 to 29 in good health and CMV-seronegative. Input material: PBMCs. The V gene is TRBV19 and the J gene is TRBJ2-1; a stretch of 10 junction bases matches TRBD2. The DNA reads TGTGCCAGTAGTCCTATACAAGCGGGAGGGCGCAATGAGCAGTTCTTC. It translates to CASSPIQAGGRNEQFF.